This TCR beta chain is from a study of monozygotic twins with inflammatory bowel disease. The study's findings and limits: Data gave no support to a single strong signal or clonotype associated with IBD. Researchers reported no repertoire similarity difference between concordant and discordant twins, possibly from limited power.

To note about this clonotype: Its antigen remains unknown.

cDNA encoding TCRalpha and TCRbeta underwent two nested PCRs of approximately 17 and 9 cycles, each of which was followed by bead purification. TCRdb reanalyzed the 5' RACE reads, giving one entry per CDR3 protein sequence and no DNA. This sample's table has approximately 200,000 distinct CDR3 sequences. CDR3 length: 15 amino acids. Per donor there was one draw, yielding a blood sample of roughly 2.6 ml. The sample consisted of blood. This sequence joins TRBV12-3 or TRBV12-4 and TRBJ1-1; TCRdb lists TRBD1, though no DNA is available to test this call. This clonotype was obtained from a human donor with ulcerative colitis or Crohn's disease, or a healthy co-twin of an affected twin (not recorded which). This CDR3 reads CASSDPGQGRTEAFF.